This entry is about one T cell receptor (beta chain). The sample comes from a study of T cells in Graves' hyperthyroidism and ophthalmopathy. Trimming cost V 5 bases and J 4 bases; bases outside gene matches: 8. Germline V lookup: CDR1 LNHDA, CDR2 SQIVND (reference sequence). This CDR3 spans 15 amino acids. Template material for amplifying TCR beta CDR3 regions consisted of RNA transcripts. Carried out on the TCR CDR3, a first-round RT-PCR used the HTBI primer set. TCRdb independently ran MiXCR on the multiplex PCR reads; one entry per CDR3 protein. The sample has approximately 740,000 distinct CDR3 sequences, around 15% seen once.

This sequence originates from a woman aged 18-30 years with Graves' hyperthyroidism. V gene TRBV19 combines with J gene TRBJ2-1, with 7 bases fitting TRBD2. The sample taken for sequencing was blood. The CDR3 spells CASSPPGLPYNEQFF. The CDR3 DNA reads as TGTGCCAGTAGTCCACCGGGACTACCATACAATGAGCAGTTCTTC.